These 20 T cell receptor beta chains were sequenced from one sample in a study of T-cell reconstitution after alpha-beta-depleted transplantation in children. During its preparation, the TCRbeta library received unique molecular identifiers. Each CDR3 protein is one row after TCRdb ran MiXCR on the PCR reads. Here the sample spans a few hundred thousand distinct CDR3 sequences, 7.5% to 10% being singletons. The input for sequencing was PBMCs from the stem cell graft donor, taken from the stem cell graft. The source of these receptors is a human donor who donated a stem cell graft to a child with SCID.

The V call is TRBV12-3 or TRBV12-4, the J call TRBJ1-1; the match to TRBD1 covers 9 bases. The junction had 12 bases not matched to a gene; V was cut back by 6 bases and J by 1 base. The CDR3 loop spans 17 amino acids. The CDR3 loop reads CASRRKDRGGENTEAFF. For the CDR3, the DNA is TGTGCCAGCAGACGAAAGGACAGGGGAGGGGAGAACACTGAAGCTTTCTTT.

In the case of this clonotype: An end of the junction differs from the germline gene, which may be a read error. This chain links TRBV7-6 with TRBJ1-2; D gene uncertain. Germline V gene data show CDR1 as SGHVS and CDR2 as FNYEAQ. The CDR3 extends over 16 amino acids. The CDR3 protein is CASSLPTEPSNYGYPF. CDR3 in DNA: TGTGCCAGCAGCTTGCCCACAGAGCCGTCTAACTATGGCTACCCCTTC.

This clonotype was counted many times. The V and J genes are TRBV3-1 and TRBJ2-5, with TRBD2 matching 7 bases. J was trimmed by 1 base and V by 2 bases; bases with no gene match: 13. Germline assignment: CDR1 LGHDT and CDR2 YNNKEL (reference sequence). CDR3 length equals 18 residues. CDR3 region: CASSQPLKGAGSQETQYF. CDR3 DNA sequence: TGTGCCAGCAGCCAACCCCTAAAGGGAGCGGGGAGCCAAGAGACCCAGTACTTC.

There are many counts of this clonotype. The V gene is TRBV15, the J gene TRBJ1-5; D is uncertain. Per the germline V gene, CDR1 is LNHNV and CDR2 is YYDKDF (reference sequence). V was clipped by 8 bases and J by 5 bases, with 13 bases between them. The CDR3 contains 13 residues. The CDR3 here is CATALRSDQPQHF. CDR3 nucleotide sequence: TGTGCCACCGCGCTCCGATCTGATCAGCCCCAGCATTTT.

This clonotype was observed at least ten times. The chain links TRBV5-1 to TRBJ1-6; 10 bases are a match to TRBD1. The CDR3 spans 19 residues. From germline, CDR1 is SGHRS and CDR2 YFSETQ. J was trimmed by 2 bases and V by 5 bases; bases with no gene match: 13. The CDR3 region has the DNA TGCGCCAGCAGGCTTGGGACAGGGGACGGGGACCCCTATAATTCACCCCTCCACTTT. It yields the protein CASRLGTGDGDPYNSPLHF.

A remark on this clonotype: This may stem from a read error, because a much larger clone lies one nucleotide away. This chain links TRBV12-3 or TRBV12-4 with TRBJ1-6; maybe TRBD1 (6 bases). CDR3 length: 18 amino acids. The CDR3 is CASCLDLGASSYNSPLHF. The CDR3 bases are TGTGCCAGCTGTTTGGACTTGGGGGCTAGCTCCTATAATTCACCCCTCCACTTT.

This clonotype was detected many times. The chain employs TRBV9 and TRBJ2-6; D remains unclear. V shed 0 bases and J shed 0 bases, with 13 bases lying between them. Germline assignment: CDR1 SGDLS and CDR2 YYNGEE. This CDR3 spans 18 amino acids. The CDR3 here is CASSVDPGGGSGANVLTF. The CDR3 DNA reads TGTGCCAGCAGCGTAGATCCGGGTGGCGGCTCTGGGGCCAACGTCCTGACTTTC.

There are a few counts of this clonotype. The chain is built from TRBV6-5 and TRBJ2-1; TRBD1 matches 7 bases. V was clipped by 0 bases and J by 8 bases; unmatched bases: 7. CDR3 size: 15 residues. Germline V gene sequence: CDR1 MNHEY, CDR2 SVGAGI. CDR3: CASSYSIDRVYEQFF. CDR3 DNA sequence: TGTGCCAGCAGTTACTCGATCGACAGGGTCTATGAGCAGTTCTTC.

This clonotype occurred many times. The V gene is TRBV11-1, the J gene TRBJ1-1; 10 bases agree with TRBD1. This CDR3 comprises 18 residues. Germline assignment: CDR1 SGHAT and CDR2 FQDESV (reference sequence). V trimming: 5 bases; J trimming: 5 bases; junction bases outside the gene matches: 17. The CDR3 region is CASSTPNRDRGGWTEAFF. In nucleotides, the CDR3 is TGTGCCAGCAGCACCCCGAACCGGGACAGGGGAGGGTGGACTGAAGCTTTCTTT.

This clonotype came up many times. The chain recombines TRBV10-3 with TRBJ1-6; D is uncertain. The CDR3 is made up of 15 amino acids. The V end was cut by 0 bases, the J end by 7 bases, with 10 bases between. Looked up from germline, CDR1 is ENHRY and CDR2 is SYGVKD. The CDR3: CAISESSGMNSPLHF. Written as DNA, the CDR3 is TGTGCCATCAGTGAGTCTAGCGGTATGAATTCACCCCTCCACTTT.

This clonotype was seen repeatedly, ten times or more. The CDR3 nucleotides are TGTGCCAGCAGTTCTCTCACTGAAGCTTTCTTT. This gives the protein CASSSLTEAFF. V and J are TRBV6-5 and TRBJ1-1, with D unclear. The CDR3 spans 11 residues. In germline, CDR1 is MNHEY, CDR2 SVGAGI. V gave up 4 bases and J gave up 4 bases, with 4 bases separating them.

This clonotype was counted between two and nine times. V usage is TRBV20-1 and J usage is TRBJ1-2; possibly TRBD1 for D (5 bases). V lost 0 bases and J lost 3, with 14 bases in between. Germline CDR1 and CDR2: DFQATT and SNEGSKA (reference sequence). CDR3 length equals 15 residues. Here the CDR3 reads CSARDRPGRDYGYTF. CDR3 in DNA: TGCAGTGCTAGAGATCGTCCAGGGAGAGACTATGGCTACACCTTC.

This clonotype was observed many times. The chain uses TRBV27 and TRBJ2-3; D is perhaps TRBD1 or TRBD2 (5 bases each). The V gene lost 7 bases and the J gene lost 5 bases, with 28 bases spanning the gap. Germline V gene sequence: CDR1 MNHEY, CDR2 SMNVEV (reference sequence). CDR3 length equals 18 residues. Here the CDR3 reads CASTEFGGTGSARDTQYF. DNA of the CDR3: TGTGCCAGCACCGAGTTTGGGGGAACGGGGAGCGCAAGAGATACGCAGTATTTT.

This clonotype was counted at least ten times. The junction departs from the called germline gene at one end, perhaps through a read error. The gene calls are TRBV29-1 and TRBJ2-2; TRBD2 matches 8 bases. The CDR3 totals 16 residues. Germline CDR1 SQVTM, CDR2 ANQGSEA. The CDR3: CSAEGSSGSNTGELFF. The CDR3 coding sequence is TGCAGCGCTGAAGGGTCTAGCGGGTCGAACACCGGGGAGCTGTTTTTT.

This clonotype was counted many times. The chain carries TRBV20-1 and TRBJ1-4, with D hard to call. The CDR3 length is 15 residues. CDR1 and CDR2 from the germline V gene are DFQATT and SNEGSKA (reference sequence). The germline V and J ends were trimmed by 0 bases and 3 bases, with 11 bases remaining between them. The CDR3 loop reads CSARDTGRANEKLFF. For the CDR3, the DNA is TGCAGTGCTAGAGATACGGGTCGGGCTAATGAAAAACTGTTTTTT.

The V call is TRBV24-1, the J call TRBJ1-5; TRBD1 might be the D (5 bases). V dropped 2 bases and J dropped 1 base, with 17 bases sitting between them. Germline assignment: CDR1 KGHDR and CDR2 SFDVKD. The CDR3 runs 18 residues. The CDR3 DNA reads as TGTGCCACCAGTGATTCTATGGGACGATTAGCGAGCAATCAGCCCCAGCATTTT. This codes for CATSDSMGRLASNQPQHF.

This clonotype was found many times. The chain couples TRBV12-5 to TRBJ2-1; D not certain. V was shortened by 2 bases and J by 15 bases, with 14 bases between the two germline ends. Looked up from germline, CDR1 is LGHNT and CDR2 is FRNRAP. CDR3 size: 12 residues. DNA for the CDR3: TGTGCTAGTGGTTTGTCCCCCACACACCCGTTCTTC. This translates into CASGLSPTHPFF.

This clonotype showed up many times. The CDR3 sequence is CASSSGRHYEQYF. The CDR3 bases are TGTGCCAGCAGCTCCGGACGGCACTACGAGCAGTACTTC. The chain carries TRBV5-5 and TRBJ2-7; D unclear. This CDR3 spans 13 amino acids. Germline assignment: CDR1 SGHKS and CDR2 YYEKEE (reference sequence). V was trimmed by 3 bases and J by 3 bases, leaving 10 bases between them. Using reference TRBV5-5 and TRBJ2-7 for the parts outside the CDR3, the full variable domain is DAGVTQSPTHLIKTRGQQVTLRCSPISGHKSVSWYQQVLGQGPQFIFQYYEKEERGRGNFPDRFSARQFPNYSSELNVNALLLGDSALYLCASSSGRHYEQYFGPGTRLTVT.

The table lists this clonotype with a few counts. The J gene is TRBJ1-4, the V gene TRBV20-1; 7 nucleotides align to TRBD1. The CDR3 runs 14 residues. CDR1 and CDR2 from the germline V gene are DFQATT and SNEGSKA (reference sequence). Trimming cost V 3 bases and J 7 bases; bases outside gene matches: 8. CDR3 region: CSARVRTGGEKLFF. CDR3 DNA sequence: TGCAGTGCTAGGGTCCGGACAGGCGGTGAAAAACTGTTTTTT.

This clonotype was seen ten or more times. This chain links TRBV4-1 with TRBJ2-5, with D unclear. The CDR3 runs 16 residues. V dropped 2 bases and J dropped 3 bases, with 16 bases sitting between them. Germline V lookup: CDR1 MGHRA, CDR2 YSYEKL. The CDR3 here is CASSQSGVAEKETQYF. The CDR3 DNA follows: TGCGCCAGCAGCCAATCTGGGGTAGCTGAAAAAGAGACCCAGTACTTC.